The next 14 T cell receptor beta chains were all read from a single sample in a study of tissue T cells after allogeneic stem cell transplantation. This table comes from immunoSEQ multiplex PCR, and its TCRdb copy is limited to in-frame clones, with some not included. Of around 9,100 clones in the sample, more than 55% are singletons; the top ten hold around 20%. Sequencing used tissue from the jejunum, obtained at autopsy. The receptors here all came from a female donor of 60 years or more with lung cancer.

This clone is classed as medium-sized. The CDR3 loop reads CASSQNTYNEQFF. In DNA form, the CDR3 reads TGTGCCAGCAGCCAAAACACCTACAATGAGCAGTTCTTC. The chain is built from TRBV14 and TRBJ2-1; D uncertain. V shed 2 bases and J shed 2 bases, with 4 bases lying between them. This CDR3 has 13 residues. Per the germline V gene, CDR1 is SGHDN and CDR2 is FVKESK.

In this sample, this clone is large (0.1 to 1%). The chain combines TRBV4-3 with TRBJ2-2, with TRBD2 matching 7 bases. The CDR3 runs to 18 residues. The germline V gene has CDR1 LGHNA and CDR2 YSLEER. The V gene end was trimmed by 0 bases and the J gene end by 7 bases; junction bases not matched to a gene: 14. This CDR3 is CASSQDRASGLDGGELFF. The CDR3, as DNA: TGCGCCAGCAGCCAAGATAGGGCTAGCGGCTTAGATGGCGGGGAGCTGTTTTTT.

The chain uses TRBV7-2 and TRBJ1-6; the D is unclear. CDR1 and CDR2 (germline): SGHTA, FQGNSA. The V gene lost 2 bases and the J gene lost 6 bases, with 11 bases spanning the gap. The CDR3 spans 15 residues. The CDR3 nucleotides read TGTGCCAGCAGCTTAAGGACGGTTGGTAATTCACCCCTCCACTTT. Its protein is CASSLRTVGNSPLHF. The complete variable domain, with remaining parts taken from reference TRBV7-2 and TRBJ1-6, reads GAGVSQSPSNKVTEKGKDVELRCDPISGHTALYWYRQSLGQGLEFLIYFQGNSAPDKSGLPSDRFSAERTGGSVSTLTIQRTQQEDSAVYLCASSLRTVGNSPLHFGNGTRLTVT.

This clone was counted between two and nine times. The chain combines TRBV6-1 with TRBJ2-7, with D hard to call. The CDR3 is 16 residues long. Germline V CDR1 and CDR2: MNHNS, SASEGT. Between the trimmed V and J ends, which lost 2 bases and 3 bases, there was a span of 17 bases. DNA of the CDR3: TGTGCCAGCAGTGAATCAATGCATATACGAGTCTACGAGCAGTACTTC. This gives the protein CASSESMHIRVYEQYF.

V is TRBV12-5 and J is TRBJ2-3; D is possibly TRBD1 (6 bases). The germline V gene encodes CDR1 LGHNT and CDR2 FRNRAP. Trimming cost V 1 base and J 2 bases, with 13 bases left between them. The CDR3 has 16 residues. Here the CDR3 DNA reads TGTGCTAGTGGTTTGGGTTTAGGACAGCTCACAGATACGCAGTATTTT. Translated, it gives CASGLGLGQLTDTQYF.

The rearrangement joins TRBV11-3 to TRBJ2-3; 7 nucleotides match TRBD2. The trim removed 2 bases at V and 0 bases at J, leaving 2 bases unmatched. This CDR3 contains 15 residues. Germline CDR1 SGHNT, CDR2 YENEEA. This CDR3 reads CASSLLAGSTDTQYF. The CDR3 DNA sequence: TGTGCCAGCAGCTTATTAGCGGGTAGCACAGATACGCAGTATTTT.

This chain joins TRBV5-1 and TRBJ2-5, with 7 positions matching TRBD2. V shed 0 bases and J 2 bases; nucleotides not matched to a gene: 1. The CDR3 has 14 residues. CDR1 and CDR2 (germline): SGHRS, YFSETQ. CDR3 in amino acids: CASSLAAGQETQYF. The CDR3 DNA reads TGCGCCAGCAGCTTGGCAGCGGGGCAAGAGACCCAGTACTTC.

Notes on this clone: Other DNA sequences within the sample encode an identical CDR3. CDR3 nucleotide sequence: TGTGCCAGCAGAGGAATTACTAGCACAGATACGCAGTATTTT. It encodes CASRGITSTDTQYF. V and J are TRBV27 and TRBJ2-3; D is ambiguous. The CDR3 has 14 amino acids. V was shortened by 6 bases and J by 0 bases, with 10 bases between the two germline ends. The germline CDR1 and CDR2 sequences are MNHEY and SMNVEV (reference sequence).

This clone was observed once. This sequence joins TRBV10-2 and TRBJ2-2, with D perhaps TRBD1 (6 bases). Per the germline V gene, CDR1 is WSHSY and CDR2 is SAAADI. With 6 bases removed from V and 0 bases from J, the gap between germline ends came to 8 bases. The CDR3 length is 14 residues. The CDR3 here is CASRQGPNTGELFF. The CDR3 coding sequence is TGCGCCAGCAGACAGGGACCGAACACCGGGGAGCTGTTTTTT.

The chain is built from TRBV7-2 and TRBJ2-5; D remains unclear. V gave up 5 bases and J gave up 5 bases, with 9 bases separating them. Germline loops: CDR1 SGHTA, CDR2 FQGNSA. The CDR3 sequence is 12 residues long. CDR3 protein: CASSAYGETQYF. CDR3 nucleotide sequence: TGTGCCAGCAGCGCTTACGGTGAGACCCAGTACTTC.

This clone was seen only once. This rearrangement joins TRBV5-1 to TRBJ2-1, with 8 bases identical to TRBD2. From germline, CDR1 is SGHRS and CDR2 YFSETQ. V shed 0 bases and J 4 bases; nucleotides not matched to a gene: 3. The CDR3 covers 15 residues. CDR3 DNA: TGCGCCAGCAGCTTGGCCGGCGGGAGGTACAATGAGCAGTTCTTC. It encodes CASSLAGGRYNEQFF.

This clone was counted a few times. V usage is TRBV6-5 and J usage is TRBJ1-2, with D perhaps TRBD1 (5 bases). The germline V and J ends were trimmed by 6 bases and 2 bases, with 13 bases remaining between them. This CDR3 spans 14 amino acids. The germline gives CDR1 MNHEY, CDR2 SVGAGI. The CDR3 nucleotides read TGTGCCAGCAGGTCTCCATGGGGGAACTATGGCTACACCTTC. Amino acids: CASRSPWGNYGYTF.

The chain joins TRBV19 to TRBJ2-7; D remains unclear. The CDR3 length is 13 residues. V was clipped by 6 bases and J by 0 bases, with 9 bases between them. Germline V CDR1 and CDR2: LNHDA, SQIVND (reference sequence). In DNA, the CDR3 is TGTGCCAGTAGCAGGTTTAACTCCTACGAGCAGTACTTC. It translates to CASSRFNSYEQYF.

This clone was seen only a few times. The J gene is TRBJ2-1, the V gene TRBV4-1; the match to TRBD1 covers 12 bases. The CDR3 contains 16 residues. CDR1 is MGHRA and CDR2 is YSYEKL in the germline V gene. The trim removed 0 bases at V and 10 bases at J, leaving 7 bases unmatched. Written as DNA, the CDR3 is TGCGCCAGCAGCCAAGATCCCGGGACAGGGGGCTTGGAGCAGTTCTTC. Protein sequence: CASSQDPGTGGLEQFF.